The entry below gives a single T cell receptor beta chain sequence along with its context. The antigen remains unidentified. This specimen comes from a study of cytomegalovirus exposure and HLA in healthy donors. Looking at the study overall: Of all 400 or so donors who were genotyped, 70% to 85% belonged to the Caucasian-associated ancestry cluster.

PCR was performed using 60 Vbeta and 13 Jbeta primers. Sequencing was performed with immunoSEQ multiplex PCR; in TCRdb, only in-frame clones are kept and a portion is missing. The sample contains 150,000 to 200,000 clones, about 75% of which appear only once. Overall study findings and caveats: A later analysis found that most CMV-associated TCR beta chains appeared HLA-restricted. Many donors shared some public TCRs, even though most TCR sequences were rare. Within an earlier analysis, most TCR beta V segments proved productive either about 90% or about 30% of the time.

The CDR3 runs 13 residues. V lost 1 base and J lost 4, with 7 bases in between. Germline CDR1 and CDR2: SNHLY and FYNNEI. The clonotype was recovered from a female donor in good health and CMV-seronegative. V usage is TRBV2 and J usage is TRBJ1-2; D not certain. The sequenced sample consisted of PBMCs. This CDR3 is CASSEGHIYGYTF. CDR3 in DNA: TGTGCCAGCAGTGAAGGGCACATCTATGGCTACACCTTC. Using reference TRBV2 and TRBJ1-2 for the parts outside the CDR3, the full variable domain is EPEVTQTPSHQVTQMGQEVILRCVPISNHLYFYWYRQILGQKVEFLVSFYNNEISEKSEIFDDQFSVERPDGSNFTLKIRSTKLEDSAMYFCASSEGHIYGYTFGSGTRLTVV.